This T cell receptor beta chain emerged from a study of T cells in Graves' hyperthyroidism and ophthalmopathy (dated by TCRdb to between 2019 and 2020). Turning to the overall study: Peripheral blood samples were taken at initial diagnosis, before any treatment was given. A discovery cohort of 95 to 100 patients, approximately 45 with Graves' ophthalmopathy and 57 with stable Graves' hyperthyroidism, was used to find distinguishing TCR V-J signatures. An independent validation cohort of fewer than 20 hyperthyroidism patients and 17 patients who later progressed to ophthalmopathy tested prospective prediction of ophthalmopathy. For training and testing, the 100 patients in the discovery cohort were randomly divided in a 7:3 ratio. In more than 5 Graves' hyperthyroidism patients, the study also compared T-cell repertoires from thyroid tissue with T-cell repertoires from blood. Following sampling, methimazole starting at 30 mg daily was given to hyperthyroidism patients, and high-dose intravenous methylprednisolone was given to ophthalmopathy patients. The paper reports TCR Vbeta CDR3 sequencing of 130 to 150 peripheral blood samples: approximately 43 ophthalmopathy, under 80 hyperthyroidism and approximately 17 progressor patients.

Amplification of TCR beta CDR3 regions was carried out from RNA transcripts. The first round of RT-PCR for the TCR CDR3 was performed with the HTBI primer set and the Qiagen OneStep RT-PCR kit. Libraries were constructed in a second round of multiplex PCR, after which size selection and purification were carried out. The libraries were sequenced on an Illumina HiSeq2000 using paired-end 100 bp reads. The paper's processing steps were these. Raw data were processed with SOAPnuke, discarding reads with adapters, uncalled bases, mean Phred below 15, or no exact constant-primer or identifier match. High-quality paired reads were merged with COPE v1.2.5, and unique nucleotide sequences were defined as clonotypes. MiTCR v1.1 was used to align the clonotypes against IMGT TRBV, TRBD and TRBJ reference segments. The analysis was restricted to V-J combinations with a frequency above 0.0001, which together covered roughly 99% of the repertoires. The TCS score was defined as the ratio of F50 (clonal expansion) to E x V (chaos), calculated using BLOSUM62-based TCRdist between CDR3 peptides within each V-J. Welch's t-statistics and random forest reduced around 550 V-J features to 10 to 15, which were used in a naive Bayes classifier (R e1071). In-frame beta chains were kept once TCRdb had trimmed the public reads at Q25 with fastp and called clones with MiXCR. Each entry is one CDR3 protein sequence, shown with its most common DNA and genes. TCRdb's processing, not the study's, gives the V and J calls here. The table for this sample lists approximately 370,000 distinct CDR3 sequences; about 15% of them were counted only once. The top ten clones comprise about 31% of the sample.

Stable Graves' hyperthyroidism was defined as no progression to ophthalmopathy during 18 months of follow-up. Hyperthyroidism patients were newly diagnosed, had a disease duration of under 2 months, and were aged 18 to 65 years. Patients with uncontrolled infections, other autoimmune diseases, pregnancy or lactation were excluded. Diagnoses relied on clinical symptoms, serum thyroxine and TRAb, thyroid ultrasound and orbital computed tomography. PBMCs were separated from roughly 10 ml of fresh peripheral blood using Ficoll-Paque density gradient centrifugation. Total RNA was extracted using Trizol reagent, and RNA quality was assessed on an Agilent 2100 Bioanalyzer. What the research found in general, with its limitations: Sample size was not statistically predetermined, and blinding of investigators to group allocation was not performed. Most expanded thyroid clonotypes (frequency above 0.001) were also detected in blood, suggesting blood repertoires may reflect thyroid immune responses. A model built on a 13 V-J signature distinguished ophthalmopathy from stable hyperthyroidism, reaching about 88% sensitivity and approximately 81% specificity in cross-validation and 80%/75% in testing. In validation, progression to ophthalmopathy was predicted by the model with 55% to 71% sensitivity and under 85% specificity, a median of about 6 months before onset.

This clonotype has more than one count but fewer than ten. Its antigen is unknown. Base qualities are missing; no much larger clone stands one base away. The germline V gene gives CDR1 as MNHNS and CDR2 as SASEGT. The junction shows trimming of 3 bases on V and 4 bases on J, plus 12 bases between the germline ends. Counted from cysteine to phenylalanine, this CDR3 has 14 amino acids. Of the read, only the CDR3 DNA is kept; its 42 bases are in frame from base 1. This sequence uses TRBV6-1 and TRBJ2-5; the D segment cannot be called with confidence. The receptor was derived from a woman aged 25 to 39 with Graves' hyperthyroidism. Sequenced material: blood. The CDR3 protein: CASSEPGPRETQYF. The nucleotide sequence reads as follows: TGTGCCAGCAGTGAGCCAGGTCCCAGAGAGACCCAGTACTTC.